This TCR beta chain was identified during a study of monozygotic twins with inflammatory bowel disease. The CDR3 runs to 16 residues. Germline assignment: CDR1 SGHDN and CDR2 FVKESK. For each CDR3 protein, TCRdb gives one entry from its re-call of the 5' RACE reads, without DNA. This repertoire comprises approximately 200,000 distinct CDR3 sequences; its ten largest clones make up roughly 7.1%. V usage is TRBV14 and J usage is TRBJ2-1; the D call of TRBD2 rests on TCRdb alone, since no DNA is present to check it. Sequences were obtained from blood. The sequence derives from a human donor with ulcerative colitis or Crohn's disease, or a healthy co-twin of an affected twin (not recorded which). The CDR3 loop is CASSQDARGDHNEQFF.